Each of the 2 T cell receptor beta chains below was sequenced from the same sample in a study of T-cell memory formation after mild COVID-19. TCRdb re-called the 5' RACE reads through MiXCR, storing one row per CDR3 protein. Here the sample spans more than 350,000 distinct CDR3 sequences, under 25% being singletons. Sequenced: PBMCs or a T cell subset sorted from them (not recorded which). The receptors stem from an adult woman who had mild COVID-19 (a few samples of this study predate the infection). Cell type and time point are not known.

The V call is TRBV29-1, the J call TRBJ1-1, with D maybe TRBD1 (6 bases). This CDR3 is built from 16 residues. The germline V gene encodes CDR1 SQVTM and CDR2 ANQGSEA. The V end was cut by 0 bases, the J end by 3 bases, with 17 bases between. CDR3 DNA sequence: TGCAGCGTTGAAGATGTGTTTTGGGGGCGTGACACTGAAGCTTTCTTT. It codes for CSVEDVFWGRDTEAFF.

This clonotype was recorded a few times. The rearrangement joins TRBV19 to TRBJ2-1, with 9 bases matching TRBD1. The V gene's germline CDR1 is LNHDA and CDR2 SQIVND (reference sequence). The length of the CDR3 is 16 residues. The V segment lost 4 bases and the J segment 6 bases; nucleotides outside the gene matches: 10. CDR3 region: CASSKIGETGGNEQFF. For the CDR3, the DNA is TGTGCCAGTAGTAAGATAGGAGAGACAGGGGGCAATGAGCAGTTCTTC.